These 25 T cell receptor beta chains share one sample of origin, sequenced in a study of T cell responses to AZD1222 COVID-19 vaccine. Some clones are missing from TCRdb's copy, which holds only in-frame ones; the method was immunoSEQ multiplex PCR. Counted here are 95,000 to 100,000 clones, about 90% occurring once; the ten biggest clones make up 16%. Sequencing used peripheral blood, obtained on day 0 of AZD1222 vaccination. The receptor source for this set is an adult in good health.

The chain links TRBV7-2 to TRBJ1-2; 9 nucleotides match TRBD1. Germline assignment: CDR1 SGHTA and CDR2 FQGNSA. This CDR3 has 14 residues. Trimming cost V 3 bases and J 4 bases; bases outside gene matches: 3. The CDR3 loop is CASSFGTGSYGYTF. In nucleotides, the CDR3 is TGTGCCAGCAGCTTTGGGACAGGGTCCTATGGCTACACCTTC.

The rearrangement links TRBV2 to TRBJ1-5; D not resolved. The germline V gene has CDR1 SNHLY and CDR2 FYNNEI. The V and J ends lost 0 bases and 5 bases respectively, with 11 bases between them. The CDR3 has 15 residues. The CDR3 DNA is TGTGCCAGCAGTGAAGCAGGGTGGAGGGATCAGCCCCAGCATTTT. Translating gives CASSEAGWRDQPQHF.

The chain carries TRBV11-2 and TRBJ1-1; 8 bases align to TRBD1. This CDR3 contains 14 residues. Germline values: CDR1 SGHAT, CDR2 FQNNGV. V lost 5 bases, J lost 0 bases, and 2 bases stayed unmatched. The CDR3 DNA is TGTGCCAGCAGCAAGACAGGGGTGAACACTGAAGCTTTCTTT. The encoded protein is CASSKTGVNTEAFF.

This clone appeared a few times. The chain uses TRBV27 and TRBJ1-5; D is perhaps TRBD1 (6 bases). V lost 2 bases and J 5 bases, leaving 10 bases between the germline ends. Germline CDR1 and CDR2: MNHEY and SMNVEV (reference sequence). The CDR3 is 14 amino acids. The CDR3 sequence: CASSLRTEDQPQHF. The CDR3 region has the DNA TGTGCCAGCAGTTTAAGGACAGAGGATCAGCCCCAGCATTTT.

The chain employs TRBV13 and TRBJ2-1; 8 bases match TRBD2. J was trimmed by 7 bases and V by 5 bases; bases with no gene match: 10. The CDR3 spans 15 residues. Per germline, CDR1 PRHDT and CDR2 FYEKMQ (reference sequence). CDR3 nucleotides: TGTGCCAGCAGCGTCCCCGGGACTAGGGGTAATGAGCAGTTCTTC. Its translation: CASSVPGTRGNEQFF.

The chain's CDR3 is CASTQGLAGGVVQFF. For the CDR3, the DNA is TGTGCCAGCACCCAGGGACTAGCGGGAGGTGTTGTGCAGTTCTTC. The chain joins TRBV28 to TRBJ2-1; TRBD2 matches at 15 bases. Germline CDR1 is MDHEN and CDR2 is SYDVKM. V gave up 7 bases and J gave up 12 bases; unmatched junction bases: 10. There are 15 residues in the CDR3.

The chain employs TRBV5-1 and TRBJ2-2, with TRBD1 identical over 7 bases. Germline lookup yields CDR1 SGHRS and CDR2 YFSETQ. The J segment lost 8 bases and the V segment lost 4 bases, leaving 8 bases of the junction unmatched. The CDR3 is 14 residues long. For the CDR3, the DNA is TGCGCCAGCAGCCTAGACAGGGTTAATGGGGAGCTGTTTTTT. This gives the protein CASSLDRVNGELFF.

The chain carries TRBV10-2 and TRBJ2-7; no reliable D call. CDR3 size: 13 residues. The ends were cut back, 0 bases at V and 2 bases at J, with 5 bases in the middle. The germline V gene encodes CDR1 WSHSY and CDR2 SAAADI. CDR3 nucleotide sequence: TGCGCCAGCAGTGAGTCCCAGACCTACGAGCAGTACTTC. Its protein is CASSESQTYEQYF.

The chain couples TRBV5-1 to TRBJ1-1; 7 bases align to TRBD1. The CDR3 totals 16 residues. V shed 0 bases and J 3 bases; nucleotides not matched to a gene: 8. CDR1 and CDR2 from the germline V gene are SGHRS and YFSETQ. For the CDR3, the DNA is TGCGCCAGCAGCTTGGAACCGGGACAGTGGTACACTGAAGCTTTCTTT. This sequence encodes CASSLEPGQWYTEAFF. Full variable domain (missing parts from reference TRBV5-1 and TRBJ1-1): KAGVTQTPRYLIKTRGQQVTLSCSPISGHRSVSWYQQTPGQGLQFLFEYFSETQRNKGNFPGRFSGRQFSNSRSEMNVSTLELGDSALYLCASSLEPGQWYTEAFFGQGTRLTVV.

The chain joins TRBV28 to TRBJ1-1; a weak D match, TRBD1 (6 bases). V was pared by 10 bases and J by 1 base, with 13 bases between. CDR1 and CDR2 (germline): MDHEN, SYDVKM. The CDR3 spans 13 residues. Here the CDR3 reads CATNRVSNTEAFF. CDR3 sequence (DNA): TGTGCCACGAACAGGGTTTCGAACACTGAAGCTTTCTTT.

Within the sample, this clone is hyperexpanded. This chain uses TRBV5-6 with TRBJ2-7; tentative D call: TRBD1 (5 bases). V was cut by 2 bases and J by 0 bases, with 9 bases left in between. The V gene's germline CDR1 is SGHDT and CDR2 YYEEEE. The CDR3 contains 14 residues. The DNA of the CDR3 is TGTGCCAGCAGCTTCGTTGACAGCTCCTACGAGCAGTACTTC. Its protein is CASSFVDSSYEQYF.

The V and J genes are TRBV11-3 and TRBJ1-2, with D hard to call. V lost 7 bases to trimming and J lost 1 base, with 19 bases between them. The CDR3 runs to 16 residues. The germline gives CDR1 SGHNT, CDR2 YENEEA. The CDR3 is CASNKPQGSVNYGYTF. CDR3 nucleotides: TGTGCCAGCAACAAACCCCAAGGGTCCGTTAACTATGGCTACACCTTC.

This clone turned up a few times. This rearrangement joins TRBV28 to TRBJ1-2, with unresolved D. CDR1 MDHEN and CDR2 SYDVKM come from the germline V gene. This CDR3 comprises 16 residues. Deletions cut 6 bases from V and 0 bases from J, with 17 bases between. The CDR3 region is CASSLVGQLANYGYTF. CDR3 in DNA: TGTGCCAGCAGCCTCGTCGGTCAGTTAGCTAACTATGGCTACACCTTC.

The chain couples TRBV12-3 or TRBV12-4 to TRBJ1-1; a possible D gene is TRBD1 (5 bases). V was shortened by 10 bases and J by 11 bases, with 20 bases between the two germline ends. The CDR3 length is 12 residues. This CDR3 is CANSLGTSRAFF. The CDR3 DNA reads TGTGCCAACTCCCTCGGGACTTCAAGGGCTTTCTTT.

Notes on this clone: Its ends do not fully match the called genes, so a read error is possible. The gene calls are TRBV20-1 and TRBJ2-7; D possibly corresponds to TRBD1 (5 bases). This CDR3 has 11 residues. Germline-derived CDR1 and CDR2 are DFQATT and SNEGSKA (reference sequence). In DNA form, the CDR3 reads TGCAGTGCTAGAGCCCGACAGTGGGCCGCCTTC. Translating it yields CSARARQWAAF.

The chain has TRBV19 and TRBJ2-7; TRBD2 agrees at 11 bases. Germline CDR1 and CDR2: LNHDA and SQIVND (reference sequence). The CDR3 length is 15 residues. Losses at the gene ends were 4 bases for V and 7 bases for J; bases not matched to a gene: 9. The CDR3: CASSRLAGPQGEQYF. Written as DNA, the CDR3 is TGTGCCAGTAGTAGACTAGCGGGACCTCAGGGAGAGCAGTACTTC.

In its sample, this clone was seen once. In nucleotides, the CDR3 is TGCGCCAGCAGCCCGTCGGACTCCTCCTACGAGCAGTACTTC. It codes for CASSPSDSSYEQYF. The genes are TRBV10-1 and TRBJ2-7; maybe TRBD2 (5 bases). The CDR3 loop spans 14 amino acids. Germline CDR1 is WNHNN and CDR2 is SYGVQD (reference sequence). The V end lost 6 bases, the J end lost 0 bases, and 12 bases lay between the germline ends.

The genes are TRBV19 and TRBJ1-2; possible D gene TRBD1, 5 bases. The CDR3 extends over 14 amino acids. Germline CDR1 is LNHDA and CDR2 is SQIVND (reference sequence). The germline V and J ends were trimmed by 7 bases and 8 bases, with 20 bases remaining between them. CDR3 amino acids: CASNSNRARDGYTF. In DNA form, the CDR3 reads TGTGCCAGTAATTCTAACCGGGCGCGGGACGGCTACACCTTC.

The CDR3 is CASSQDGDRGLETQYF. CDR3 in DNA: TGTGCCAGCAGCCAAGACGGGGACAGGGGTTTGGAGACCCAGTACTTC. This chain connects TRBV4-2 to TRBJ2-5; 10 nucleotides align to TRBD1. V was pared by 0 bases and J by 5 bases, with 6 bases of the junction left unmatched. Germline V lookup: CDR1 LGHNA, CDR2 YNFKEQ. The CDR3 runs 16 residues.

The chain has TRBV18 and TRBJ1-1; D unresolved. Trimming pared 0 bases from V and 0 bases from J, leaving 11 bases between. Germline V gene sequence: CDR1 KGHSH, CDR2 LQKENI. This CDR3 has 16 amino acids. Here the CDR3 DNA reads TGTGCCAGCTCACCACCCTACACCGAGATGAACACTGAAGCTTTCTTT. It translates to CASSPPYTEMNTEAFF.

CDR3 DNA sequence: TGTGCCATCAGACCCACCCCCGGGACTGAAGCTTTCTTT. The encoded protein is CAIRPTPGTEAFF. The rearrangement joins TRBV10-3 to TRBJ1-1; D gene unclear. CDR1 is ENHRY, CDR2 SYGVKD, per germline. The CDR3 extends over 13 amino acids. Trimming shortened V by 6 bases and J by 5 bases, and 13 bases separated the two germline ends.

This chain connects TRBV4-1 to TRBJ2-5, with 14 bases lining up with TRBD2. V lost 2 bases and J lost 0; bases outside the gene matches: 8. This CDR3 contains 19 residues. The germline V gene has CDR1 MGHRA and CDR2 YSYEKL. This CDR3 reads CASSQSGLAGEGNQETQYF. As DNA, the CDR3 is TGCGCCAGCAGCCAATCGGGACTAGCGGGAGAGGGGAACCAAGAGACCCAGTACTTC.

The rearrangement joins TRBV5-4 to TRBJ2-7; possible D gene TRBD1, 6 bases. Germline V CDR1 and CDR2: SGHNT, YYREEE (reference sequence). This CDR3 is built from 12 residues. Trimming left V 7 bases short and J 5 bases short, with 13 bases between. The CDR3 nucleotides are TGTGCCAGCTTCTCAGGGGCGGACGAGCAGTACTTC. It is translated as CASFSGADEQYF. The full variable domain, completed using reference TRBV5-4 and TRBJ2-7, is ETGVTQSPTHLIKTRGQQVTLRCSSQSGHNTVSWYQQALGQGPQFIFQYYREEENGRGNFPPRFSGLQFPNYSSELNVNALELDDSALYLCASFSGADEQYFGPGTRLTVT.

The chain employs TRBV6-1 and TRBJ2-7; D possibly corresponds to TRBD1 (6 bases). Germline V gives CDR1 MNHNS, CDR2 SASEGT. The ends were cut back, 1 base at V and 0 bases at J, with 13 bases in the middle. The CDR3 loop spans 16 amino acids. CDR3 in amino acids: CASSEETGTGSYEQYF. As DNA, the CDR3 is TGTGCCAGCAGTGAAGAAACAGGGACCGGCTCCTACGAGCAGTACTTC.

In DNA form, the CDR3 reads TGCGCCAGCAGCTTGGTTCAGGGGAGGGCCTACGAGCAGTACTTC. Encoded protein: CASSLVQGRAYEQYF. The V call is TRBV5-1, the J call TRBJ2-7; a weak D match, TRBD2 (7 bases). V was shortened by 0 bases and J by 2 bases, with 12 bases between the two germline ends. Germline V gene sequence: CDR1 SGHRS, CDR2 YFSETQ. The CDR3 covers 15 residues.